This T cell receptor beta chain was obtained from a study of blood T cell repertoires in COVID-19. Turning to the study itself: T cells, B-cell-depleted T cells, or PBMCs provided the cDNA or gDNA that served as material.

TCRdb keeps only in-frame clones here, not all; method: immunoSEQ multiplex PCR. Seen here are about 210,000 clones, approximately 90% observed once, and the top ten hold around 1.2%. The CDR3 runs to 12 residues. J gave up 4 bases and V 8 bases, and 3 bases lay outside the gene matches. The V gene's germline CDR1 is SEHNR and CDR2 FQNEAQ (reference sequence). This sequence joins TRBV7-9 and TRBJ1-1, with TRBD1 identical over 8 bases. The clonotype comes from a man aged 25 to 40 with acute or convalescent COVID-19. Sequenced input: peripheral blood. CDR3: CASRTGFTEAFF. DNA of the CDR3: TGTGCCAGCCGGACAGGGTTCACTGAAGCTTTCTTT.